This passage covers 25 T cell receptor beta chains from one sample sequenced in a study of T cell responses to AZD1222 COVID-19 vaccine. Clones were read by immunoSEQ multiplex PCR, and TCRdb kept only the in-frame ones, dropping some. The table includes approximately 140,000 clones, over 85% detected once. This specimen consisted of peripheral blood, obtained on day 0 of MenACWY control vaccination. The receptors come from an adult in good health.

V gene TRBV6-2 or TRBV6-3 combines with J gene TRBJ2-3, with D hard to call. Germline V gives CDR1 MNHEY, CDR2 SVGEGT. V lost 1 base and J 5 bases, leaving 1 base between the germline ends. CDR3 length: 11 residues. The CDR3 sequence is CASSYLDTQYF. The DNA of the CDR3 is TGTGCCAGCAGTTACTTAGATACGCAGTATTTT.

The genes are TRBV7-9 and TRBJ2-7; D not resolved. Germline CDR1 reads SEHNR; CDR2 reads FQNEAQ (reference sequence). Trimming cost V 1 base and J 6 bases, with 7 bases left between them. This CDR3 is built from 12 residues. The CDR3 nucleotides read TGTGCCAGCAGCTTAGGATTGCGCGAGCAGTACTTC. The encoded protein is CASSLGLREQYF.

Regarding this clone: One end of the junction varies from germline; a read error may be responsible. The J gene is TRBJ1-6, the V gene TRBV15; D is unclear. The CDR3 contains 12 residues. The V gene's germline CDR1 is LNHNV and CDR2 YYDKDF (reference sequence). In nucleotides, the CDR3 is TGTGCCACCAGTAGAGTCGGTTCACCCCTCCACTTT. It codes for CATSRVGSPLHF.

CDR3 in amino acids: CASSMAGQGIRQPQHF. In nucleotides, the CDR3 is TGTGCCAGTAGTATGGCAGGACAGGGGATTAGACAGCCCCAGCATTTT. The gene calls are TRBV19 and TRBJ1-5; 9 positions match TRBD1. Trimming at V came to 3 bases and at J to 7 bases, leaving 10 bases not matched to a gene. The germline V gene encodes CDR1 LNHDA and CDR2 SQIVND (reference sequence). This CDR3 has 16 amino acids.

V and J are TRBV27 and TRBJ1-2; the match to TRBD1 covers 10 bases. After removal of 6 bases from V and 5 bases from J, the junction contained 3 bases not matched to a gene. The CDR3 is made up of 13 amino acids. CDR1 is MNHEY, CDR2 SMNVEV, per germline (reference sequence). CDR3 protein: CASSSDRGYGYTF. CDR3 coding DNA: TGTGCCAGCAGCTCGGACAGGGGGTATGGCTACACCTTC.

The chain combines TRBV9 with TRBJ1-2; TRBD1 agrees at 7 bases. V was pared by 4 bases and J by 4 bases, with 19 bases of the junction left unmatched. The CDR3 is 18 amino acids. The germline gives CDR1 SGDLS, CDR2 YYNGEE. The CDR3 DNA sequence: TGTGCCAGCAGCCCCCCAGATATCGGACAGGCGGCAGGCTATGGCTACACCTTC. It is translated as CASSPPDIGQAAGYGYTF.

V and J are TRBV2 and TRBJ1-5; D may be TRBD1 (6 bases). The CDR3 is made up of 18 amino acids. Trimming stripped 0 bases from V and 7 bases from J, with 22 bases between. In germline, CDR1 is SNHLY, CDR2 FYNNEI. CDR3 in amino acids: CASSEALWGGRGDQPQHF. As DNA, the CDR3 is TGTGCCAGCAGTGAAGCGCTTTGGGGGGGCCGTGGAGACCAGCCCCAGCATTTT.

J is TRBJ1-2 and V is TRBV5-4; TRBD1 might be the D (6 bases). This CDR3 has 13 amino acids. With 4 bases removed from V and 1 base from J, the gap between germline ends came to 8 bases. Per the germline V gene, CDR1 is SGHNT and CDR2 is YYREEE (reference sequence). The CDR3 nucleotides read TGTGCCAGCAGCCTGGACAGTAACTATGGCTACACCTTC. This sequence encodes CASSLDSNYGYTF.

The gene calls are TRBV19 and TRBJ2-1, with 10 bases that match TRBD1. Germline assignment: CDR1 LNHDA and CDR2 SQIVND (reference sequence). J was trimmed by 4 bases and V by 1 base; bases with no gene match: 4. The CDR3 has 16 amino acids. In DNA, the CDR3 is TGTGCCAGTAGTATAGTTGACAGGGGGCGGTACAATGAGCAGTTCTTC. It specifies CASSIVDRGRYNEQFF. The complete variable domain, with remaining parts taken from reference TRBV19 and TRBJ2-1, reads DGGITQSPKYLFRKEGQNVTLSCEQNLNHDAMYWYRQDPGQGLRLIYYSQIVNDFQKGDIAEGYSVSREKKESFPLTVTSAQKNPTAFYLCASSIVDRGRYNEQFFGPGTRLTVL.

The V and J genes are TRBV6-5 and TRBJ2-3; 7 bases line up with TRBD1. Germline-derived CDR1 and CDR2 are MNHEY and SVGAGI. V was pared by 6 bases and J by 11 bases, with 14 bases of the junction left unmatched. The CDR3 contains 14 residues. The CDR3 coding sequence is TGTGCCAGCAGGCACCCCGGACAGGACTTGGTGCAGTATTTT. This codes for CASRHPGQDLVQYF.

This clone is a singleton in its sample. This sequence joins TRBV28 and TRBJ2-3; TRBD1 aligns across 8 bases. Losses at the gene ends were 6 bases for V and 3 bases for J; bases not matched to a gene: 8. Per germline, CDR1 MDHEN and CDR2 SYDVKM. The CDR3 runs to 15 residues. CDR3 nucleotide sequence: TGTGCCAGCAGAAACGGACAGGGTGATACAGATACGCAGTATTTT. Its translation is CASRNGQGDTDTQYF.

The chain is built from TRBV5-5 and TRBJ1-4, with TRBD1 matching 9 bases. J gave up 7 bases and V 7 bases, and 8 bases lay outside the gene matches. Germline lookup yields CDR1 SGHKS and CDR2 YYEKEE (reference sequence). This CDR3 is 14 amino acids long. In DNA, the CDR3 is TGTGCCAGCTCCAGAGGGGGACAGGGTGAAAAACTGTTTTTT. Its protein is CASSRGGQGEKLFF. Full variable domain (missing parts from reference TRBV5-5 and TRBJ1-4): DAGVTQSPTHLIKTRGQQVTLRCSPISGHKSVSWYQQVLGQGPQFIFQYYEKEERGRGNFPDRFSARQFPNYSSELNVNALLLGDSALYLCASSRGGQGEKLFFGSGTQLSVL.

The chain uses TRBV29-1 and TRBJ1-1; D gene ambiguous. The germline gives CDR1 SQVTM, CDR2 ANQGSEA. With 6 bases removed from V and 1 base from J, the gap between germline ends came to 15 bases. This CDR3 is 14 amino acids long. This chain's CDR3 is CSVATGPKNTEAFF. The CDR3 DNA sequence: TGCAGCGTCGCCACCGGGCCAAAGAACACTGAAGCTTTCTTT. Combining the CDR3 with reference TRBV29-1 and TRBJ1-1 gives the whole variable domain SAVISQKPSRDICQRGTSLTIQCQVDSQVTMMFWYRQQPGQSLTLIATANQGSEATYESGFVIDKFPISRPNLTFSTLTVSNMSPEDSSIYLCSVATGPKNTEAFFGQGTRLTVV.

The chain has TRBV6-1 and TRBJ1-6; no clear D gene. CDR1 is MNHNS, CDR2 SASEGT, per germline. V shed 4 bases and J shed 4 bases, with 14 bases lying between them. The CDR3 loop spans 16 amino acids. The CDR3: CASSGGRKGYNSPLHF. CDR3 DNA: TGTGCCAGCAGTGGAGGAAGGAAAGGGTATAATTCACCCCTCCACTTT.

V and J are TRBV28 and TRBJ2-3; 11 nucleotides agree with TRBD2. The CDR3 contains 18 residues. The germline V gene encodes CDR1 MDHEN and CDR2 SYDVKM. J lost 4 bases, V lost 4 bases, and 13 bases had no gene match. The CDR3 spells CASSSSAVVAGGSDTQYF. Written as DNA, the CDR3 is TGTGCCAGCAGTTCCTCGGCCGTGGTAGCGGGAGGGTCAGATACGCAGTATTTT.

The chain has TRBV2 and TRBJ2-5; D might be TRBD2 (6 bases). Germline CDR1 SNHLY, CDR2 FYNNEI. V gave up 3 bases and J gave up 3 bases, with 8 bases separating them. The CDR3 totals 13 residues. CDR3 DNA: TGTGCCAGCAGTGACCGGGAGAAAGAGACCCAGTACTTC. It translates to CASSDREKETQYF.

This rearrangement joins TRBV2 to TRBJ2-3; perhaps TRBD1 as D (5 bases). Germline V gene sequence: CDR1 SNHLY, CDR2 FYNNEI. The CDR3 consists of 17 residues. Trimming shortened V by 7 bases and J by 1 base, and 21 bases separated the two germline ends. CDR3 coding DNA: TGTGCCAGCACCGATCCCCGGGCAGGGATGCGCACAGATACGCAGTATTTT. The encoded protein is CASTDPRAGMRTDTQYF.

The rearrangement uses TRBV6-2 or TRBV6-3 and TRBJ2-5; 8 bases match TRBD2. CDR1 and CDR2 (germline): MNHEY, SVGEGT. The CDR3 extends over 15 amino acids. V dropped 4 bases and J dropped 4; count of bases not matched to a gene: 8. CDR3 DNA: TGTGCCAGCAGTTCCTATAGCGGGATTGCAGAGACCCAGTACTTC. It translates to CASSSYSGIAETQYF.

This chain links TRBV28 with TRBJ1-2; no clear D gene. The CDR3 runs to 14 residues. V was cut by 6 bases and J by 3 bases, with 14 bases left in between. Germline V gives CDR1 MDHEN, CDR2 SYDVKM. This chain's CDR3 is CASSRPGGHYGYTF. CDR3 nucleotides: TGTGCCAGCAGCCGCCCTGGAGGACACTATGGCTACACCTTC.

The chain joins TRBV28 to TRBJ2-7; D may be TRBD2 (5 bases). Germline CDR1 is MDHEN and CDR2 is SYDVKM. The length of the CDR3 is 12 residues. Trimming took 2 bases from V and 8 from J, leaving 10 bases between them. CDR3 bases: TGTGCCAGCAGTTTACCCTCTAGCAAGCAGTACTTC. Amino acids: CASSLPSSKQYF.

The chain is built from TRBV19 and TRBJ1-1; 7 bases match TRBD1. Germline trimming cut 3 bases from V and 1 base from J; bases unmatched to any gene: 8. There are 16 residues in the CDR3. Germline lookup yields CDR1 LNHDA and CDR2 SQIVND (reference sequence). The CDR3 DNA reads as TGTGCCAGTAGTATGCTAAGAACAGGGGAGAACACTGAAGCTTTCTTT. Translation: CASSMLRTGENTEAFF.

The chain has TRBV7-8 and TRBJ2-7; unclear D gene. V was clipped by 0 bases and J by 4 bases, with 7 bases between them. The CDR3 runs to 13 residues. Germline CDR1 and CDR2: SGHVS and FQNEAQ. In nucleotides, the CDR3 is TGTGCCAGCAGCTTAGCCGACCCTTACGAGCAGTACTTC. Amino acid sequence: CASSLADPYEQYF.

The rearrangement joins TRBV5-4 to TRBJ1-2; no firm D call. This CDR3 has 13 residues. Germline V gene lookup returns CDR1 SGHNT and CDR2 YYREEE (reference sequence). The V and J ends lost 8 bases and 4 bases respectively, with 15 bases between them. The DNA of the CDR3 is TGTGCCAGTGGGAATGCAGAGAGCTATGGCTACACCTTC. Residues: CASGNAESYGYTF. The full variable domain, rest sourced from reference TRBV5-4 and TRBJ1-2, is ETGVTQSPTHLIKTRGQQVTLRCSSQSGHNTVSWYQQALGQGPQFIFQYYREEENGRGNFPPRFSGLQFPNYSSELNVNALELDDSALYLCASGNAESYGYTFGSGTRLTVV.

V is TRBV4-1 and J is TRBJ1-1; D is unclear. V dropped 4 bases and J dropped 0 bases, with 12 bases sitting between them. The V gene's germline CDR1 is MGHRA and CDR2 YSYEKL. The CDR3 has 15 amino acids. The chain's CDR3 is CASSLPGLMNTEAFF. The DNA for the CDR3 is TGCGCCAGCAGCCTACCCGGACTGATGAACACTGAAGCTTTCTTT.

The chain uses TRBV9 and TRBJ1-1; D possibly corresponds to TRBD1 (6 bases). This CDR3 spans 13 amino acids. CDR1 and CDR2 from the germline V gene are SGDLS and YYNGEE. V lost 0 bases and J lost 10, with 13 bases in between. CDR3 bases: TGTGCCAGCAGCGTAGGTCGGTCAGGGGTAGCTTTCTTT. Protein: CASSVGRSGVAFF. Looking up the rest from reference TRBV9 and TRBJ1-1 gives the full variable domain: DSGVTQTPKHLITATGQRVTLRCSPRSGDLSVYWYQQSLDQGLQFLIQYYNGEERAKGNILERFSAQQFPDLHSELNLSSLELGDSALYFCASSVGRSGVAFFGQGTRLTVV.